These 16 T cell receptor beta chains were all obtained from the same sample, sequenced in a study of blood T cells in healthy people across ages. It was with a sample-barcoded 5' primer and a J-beta primer mix that a second PCR of roughly 7 to 12 cycles was run. MiXCR was run by TCRdb on the 5' RACE reads, yielding one entry per CDR3 protein. This table holds fewer than 900,000 distinct CDR3 sequences, roughly 44% found once. Sequenced input: blood. The receptors here all came from a woman aged 60-70 years in good health.

The sample holds a few counts of this clonotype. V and J are TRBV5-1 and TRBJ2-2, with D hard to call. With 4 bases removed from V and 7 bases from J, the gap between germline ends came to 8 bases. CDR3 length: 12 amino acids. The germline gives CDR1 SGHRS, CDR2 YFSETQ. The DNA of the CDR3 is TGCGCCAGCAGCCCTAGGAGCGGGGAGCTGTTTTTT. The encoded protein is CASSPRSGELFF.

This clonotype has only a few counts. The chain links TRBV10-3 to TRBJ2-2; D remains unclear. The V end lost 6 bases, the J end lost 0 bases, and 11 bases lay between the germline ends. CDR1 and CDR2 from the germline V gene are ENHRY and SYGVKD. This CDR3 has 15 residues. Here the CDR3 reads CAIRTISTNTGELFF. The DNA of the CDR3 is TGTGCCATCAGGACGATAAGCACGAACACCGGGGAGCTGTTTTTT.

This chain joins TRBV27 and TRBJ2-7; D is possibly TRBD1 or TRBD2 (5 bases each). Germline lookup yields CDR1 MNHEY and CDR2 SMNVEV (reference sequence). The V and J ends lost 7 bases and 5 bases respectively, with 9 bases between them. The CDR3 length is 11 residues. CDR3 sequence: CASTRGHEQYF. CDR3 in DNA: TGTGCCAGCACCCGGGGCCACGAGCAGTACTTC.

The table lists this clonotype with a few counts. V gene TRBV3-1 combines with J gene TRBJ2-7; TRBD2 agrees at 7 bases. The germline V gene has CDR1 LGHDT and CDR2 YNNKEL (reference sequence). This CDR3 is 16 amino acids long. V trimming: 0 bases; J trimming: 0 bases; junction bases outside the gene matches: 5. CDR3 residues: CASSQEGTGGSYEQYF. CDR3 coding DNA: TGTGCCAGCAGCCAAGAAGGTACGGGGGGCTCCTACGAGCAGTACTTC.

This chain links TRBV6-1 with TRBJ2-6; TRBD2 aligns across 8 bases. The CDR3 extends over 17 amino acids. J was trimmed by 0 bases and V by 5 bases; bases with no gene match: 6. Germline CDR1 is MNHNS and CDR2 is SASEGT. CDR3 nucleotides: TGTGCCAGCAGTCCCCTAGCGGGTGTCTCTGGGGCCAACGTCCTGACTTTC. Encoded protein: CASSPLAGVSGANVLTF.

J is TRBJ2-3 and V is TRBV11-2, with TRBD2 identical over 13 bases. Germline V CDR1 and CDR2: SGHAT, FQNNGV. The CDR3 sequence is 16 residues long. The V and J ends lost 4 bases and 4 bases, in that order; junction bases with no gene match: 5. The CDR3 nucleotides read TGTGCCAGCAGCTCCGGACTAGCGGGGGAGTCAGATACGCAGTATTTT. Translation: CASSSGLAGESDTQYF.

With respect to this clonotype: A read error may be the cause here, since a much bigger clone is one base away. The V and J genes are TRBV6-1 and TRBJ2-5; D is perhaps TRBD1 (6 bases). The CDR3 sequence is 14 residues long. Germline V lookup: CDR1 MNHNS, CDR2 SASEGT. CDR3 nucleotide sequence: TGTGCCAGCAGTTTAACAGGGACACAAGAGACCCAGCACTTC. Translated: CASSLTGTQETQHF.

This clonotype was found once. V gene TRBV20-1 combines with J gene TRBJ2-1, with no clear D. TRBJ2-7 matches the DNA end more closely, so the J call is doubtful. CDR1 is DFQATT, CDR2 SNEGSKA, per germline (reference sequence). This CDR3 region has 16 residues. DNA of the CDR3: TGCAGTGCCGACGATGTCGAGAAGGGTTCCTACAATGAGCAGTACTTC. This gives the protein CSADDVEKGSYNEQYF.

This clonotype was seen at least ten times. V and J are TRBV4-1 and TRBJ1-4, with 9 bases fitting TRBD1. The V and J ends lost 1 base and 8 bases, in that order; junction bases with no gene match: 5. The germline gives CDR1 MGHRA, CDR2 YSYEKL. This CDR3 has 15 amino acids. CDR3 in amino acids: CASSQGTGVREKLFF. CDR3 in DNA: TGCGCCAGCAGCCAAGGGACAGGGGTTAGGGAAAAACTGTTTTTT.

This clonotype has only a few counts. The J gene is TRBJ2-1, the V gene TRBV20-1; tentatively, D is TRBD2 (6 bases). The germline CDR1 and CDR2 sequences are DFQATT and SNEGSKA (reference sequence). This CDR3 is built from 15 residues. Trimming took off 5 bases at V and 1 base at J, with 15 bases between the two ends. CDR3 protein: CSAPRAGRSYNEQFF. The CDR3 DNA is TGCAGTGCTCCCCGGGCGGGAAGGTCCTACAATGAGCAGTTCTTC.

This clonotype has more than one count but fewer than ten. Here the CDR3 reads CASNRQGGEKLFF. The CDR3 DNA follows: TGTGCCAGCAACCGACAGGGAGGTGAAAAACTGTTTTTT. J is TRBJ1-4 and V is TRBV12-3 or TRBV12-4; 7 positions agree with TRBD1. J gave up 7 bases and V 7 bases, and 6 bases lay outside the gene matches. The CDR3 length is 13 residues.

The gene calls are TRBV20-1 and TRBJ2-7; no firm D call. Near its end, the DNA agrees better with TRBJ2-5, so the J call may be wrong. The CDR3 has 10 amino acids. Germline V gene lookup returns CDR1 DFQATT and CDR2 SNEGSKA (reference sequence). CDR3 sequence: CSADHVTQYF. The CDR3 DNA is TGCAGTGCTGACCATGTGACCCAGTACTTC.

This chain links TRBV4-2 with TRBJ1-2; 8 bases are a match to TRBD1. The V gene end was trimmed by 3 bases and the J gene end by 3 bases; junction bases not matched to a gene: 6. There are 15 residues in the CDR3. Germline lookup yields CDR1 LGHNA and CDR2 YNFKEQ. The CDR3 here is CASSHEPQGDYGYTF. The DNA of the CDR3 is TGTGCCAGCAGCCATGAACCACAGGGGGACTATGGCTACACCTTC.

This clonotype was observed a single time. A much larger clonotype is one base distant, so this may be a read error. CDR3 nucleotides: TGCAGCGTTGGACAGGGCAGGTCTGGGACCAACGTCCTGACTTTC. Amino acid sequence: CSVGQGRSGTNVLTF. The chain is built from TRBV29-1 and TRBJ2-6; 7 bases are a match to TRBD1. The CDR3 loop spans 15 amino acids. Looked up from germline, CDR1 is SQVTM and CDR2 is ANQGSEA.

The V call is TRBV3-1, the J call TRBJ2-5; D may match TRBD1 or TRBD2 (5 bases each). This CDR3 has 17 amino acids. In germline, CDR1 is LGHDT, CDR2 YNNKEL (reference sequence). Trimming left V 3 bases short and J 11 bases short, with 28 bases between. The CDR3 loop reads CASSQAPGTGPYNEQYF. The CDR3 coding sequence is TGTGCCAGCAGCCAGGCCCCGGGGACGGGACCTTACAATGAGCAGTACTTC.

This clonotype was seen more than once but under ten times. The J gene is TRBJ2-1, the V gene TRBV7-2; TRBD2 agrees at 7 bases. Germline CDR1 is SGHTA and CDR2 is FQGNSA. The ends lost 5 bases at V and 6 bases at J; junction bases unmatched: 13. This CDR3 spans 16 amino acids. CDR3 in DNA: TGTGCCAGCAGCCGCGGGGGAGCGGGTACTTCCAATGAGCAGTTCTTC. This gives the protein CASSRGGAGTSNEQFF.